This entry describes one T cell receptor beta chain. What it recognizes is unknown. Trimming stripped 1 base from V and 0 bases from J, with 10 bases between. This CDR3 is 16 amino acids long. Germline V lookup: CDR1 MNHNS, CDR2 SASEGT. For sorted subsets, approximately 180 ng DNA per replicate equaled about 31,000 T cell genomes. Sequencing was performed with immunoSEQ multiplex PCR; in TCRdb, only in-frame clones are kept and a portion is missing. The sample lists millions of clones; more than 80% were seen once. This entry is derived from a study of shared clonotypes between healthy human individuals. Study background: There were three CD4 naive, three CD4 memory, two CD8 naive and one CD8 memory plates per donor. Study-wide points: Deeper or shallower sequencing was expected to change how clonotypes are shared among donors.

This sequence was found in a man aged 18 to 30 in good health. The sequencing input was naive CD4+ T cells sorted from blood. The subset was: CD45RA+ positively selected. The chain is built from TRBV6-1 and TRBJ1-5; D remains unclear. For the CDR3, the DNA is TGTGCCAGCAGTGAAGGCAGCCGTTCTAGCAATCAGCCCCAGCATTTT. Translated: CASSEGSRSSNQPQHF.